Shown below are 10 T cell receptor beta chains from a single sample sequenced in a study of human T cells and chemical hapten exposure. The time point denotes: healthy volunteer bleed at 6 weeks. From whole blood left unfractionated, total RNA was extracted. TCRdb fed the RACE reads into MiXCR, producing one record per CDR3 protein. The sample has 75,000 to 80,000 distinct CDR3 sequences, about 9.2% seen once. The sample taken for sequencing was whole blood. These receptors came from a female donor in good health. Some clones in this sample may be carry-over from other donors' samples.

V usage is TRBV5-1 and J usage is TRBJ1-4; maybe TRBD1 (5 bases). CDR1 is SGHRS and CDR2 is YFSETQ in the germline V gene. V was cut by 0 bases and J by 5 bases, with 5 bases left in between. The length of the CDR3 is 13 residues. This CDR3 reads CASSLGGNEKLFF. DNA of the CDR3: TGCGCCAGCAGCTTGGGGGGCAATGAAAAACTGTTTTTT.

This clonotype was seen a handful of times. This chain's CDR3 is CASSLDRGPREAFF. The CDR3 nucleotides read TGTGCCAGCAGCTTAGACAGGGGGCCACGTGAAGCTTTCTTT. This chain joins TRBV7-9 and TRBJ1-1, with TRBD1 matching 9 bases. Germline CDR1 is SEHNR and CDR2 is FQNEAQ (reference sequence). This CDR3 spans 14 amino acids. The junction had 4 bases not matched to a gene; V was cut back by 1 base and J by 7 bases.

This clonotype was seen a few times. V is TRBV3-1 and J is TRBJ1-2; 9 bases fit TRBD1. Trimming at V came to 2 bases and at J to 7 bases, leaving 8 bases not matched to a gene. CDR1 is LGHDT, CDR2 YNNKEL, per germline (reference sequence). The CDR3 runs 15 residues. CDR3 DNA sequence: TGTGCCAGCAGCCAAAATTCACAGGGGGCGACTGGCTACACCTTC. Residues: CASSQNSQGATGYTF.

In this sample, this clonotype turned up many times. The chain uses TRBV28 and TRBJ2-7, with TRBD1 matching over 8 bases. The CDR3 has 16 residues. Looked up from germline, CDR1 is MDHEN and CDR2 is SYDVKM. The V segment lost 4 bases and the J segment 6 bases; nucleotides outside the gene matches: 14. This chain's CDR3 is CASSSGTGAGIGEQYF. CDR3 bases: TGTGCCAGCAGTTCCGGGACAGGCGCGGGGATCGGCGAGCAGTACTTC.

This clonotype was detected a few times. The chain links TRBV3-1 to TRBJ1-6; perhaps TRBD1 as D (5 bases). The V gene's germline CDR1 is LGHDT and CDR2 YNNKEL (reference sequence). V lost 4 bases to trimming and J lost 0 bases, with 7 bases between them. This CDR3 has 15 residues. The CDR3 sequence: CASSRDSSYNSPLHF. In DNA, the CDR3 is TGTGCCAGCAGCCGCGACAGCTCCTATAATTCACCCCTCCACTTT. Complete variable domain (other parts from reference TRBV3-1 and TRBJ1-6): DTAVSQTPKYLVTQMGNDKSIKCEQNLGHDTMYWYKQDSKKFLKIMFSYNNKELIINETVPNRFSPKSPDKAHLNLHINSLELGDSAVYFCASSRDSSYNSPLHFGNGTRLTVT.

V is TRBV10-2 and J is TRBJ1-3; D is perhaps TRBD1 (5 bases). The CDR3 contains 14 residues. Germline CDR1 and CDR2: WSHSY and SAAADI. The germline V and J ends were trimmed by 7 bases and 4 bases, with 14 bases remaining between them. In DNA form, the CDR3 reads TGCGCCAGCATGGTTCGGGGGGAAGGAAACACCATATATTTT. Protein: CASMVRGEGNTIYF.

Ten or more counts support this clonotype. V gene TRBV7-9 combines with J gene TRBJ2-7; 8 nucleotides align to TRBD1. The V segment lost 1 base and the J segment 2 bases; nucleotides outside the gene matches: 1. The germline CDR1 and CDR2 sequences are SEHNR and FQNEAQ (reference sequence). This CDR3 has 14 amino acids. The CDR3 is CASSLGQGTYEQYF. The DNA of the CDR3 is TGTGCCAGCAGCTTAGGACAGGGGACCTACGAGCAGTACTTC.

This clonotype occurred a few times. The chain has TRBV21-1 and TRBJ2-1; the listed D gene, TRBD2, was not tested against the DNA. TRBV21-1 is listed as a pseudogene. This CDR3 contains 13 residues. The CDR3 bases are TGTGCCAGCAGCAAAGGGGCTAGCAATGAGCAGTTCTTC. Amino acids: CASSKGASNEQFF.

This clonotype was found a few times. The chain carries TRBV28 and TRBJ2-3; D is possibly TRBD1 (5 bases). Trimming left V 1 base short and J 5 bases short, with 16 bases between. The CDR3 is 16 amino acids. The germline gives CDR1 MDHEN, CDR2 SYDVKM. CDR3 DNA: TGTGCCAGCAGTTTATCCCCCCTGACAGTGGGAGATACGCAGTATTTT. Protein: CASSLSPLTVGDTQYF.

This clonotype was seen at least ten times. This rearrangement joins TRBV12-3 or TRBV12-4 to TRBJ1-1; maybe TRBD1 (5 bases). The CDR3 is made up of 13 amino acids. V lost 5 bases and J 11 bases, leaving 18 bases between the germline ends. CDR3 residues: CASSTPGTSGAFF. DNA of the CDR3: TGTGCCAGCAGTACCCCCGGGACCAGCGGCGCTTTCTTT.